These 17 T cell receptor beta chains share one sample of origin, sequenced in a study of T cells in Graves' hyperthyroidism and ophthalmopathy. TCR beta CDR3 region amplification was performed from RNA transcripts. An initial round of RT-PCR targeting the TCR CDR3 relied on the HTBI primer set. In TCRdb, the multiplex PCR reads were re-called with MiXCR into one record per CDR3 protein. This table has 45,000 to 55,000 distinct CDR3 sequences, approximately 58% appearing once. The sample consisted of peripheral blood or thyroid tissue (not recorded which). The receptor set was obtained from a man between 18 and 35 years old with Graves' hyperthyroidism.

This clonotype was detected many times. The chain recombines TRBV4-1 with TRBJ2-5, with TRBD1 matching over 7 bases. This CDR3 spans 14 amino acids. The V gene's germline CDR1 is MGHRA and CDR2 YSYEKL. Unmatched junction bases numbered 6, after V lost 4 bases and J lost 4 bases. CDR3 residues: CASSPGTARETQYF. Written as DNA, the CDR3 is TGCGCCAGCAGCCCTGGGACAGCCCGAGAGACCCAGTACTTC.

The chain carries TRBV10-3 and TRBJ1-4, with 7 positions matching TRBD1. There are 13 residues in the CDR3. The germline CDR1 and CDR2 sequences are ENHRY and SYGVKD. J lost 6 bases, V lost 10 bases, and 8 bases had no gene match. The CDR3 sequence is CAKNDREDEKLFF. The CDR3 DNA reads TGTGCCAAGAACGACAGGGAAGATGAAAAACTGTTTTTT.

This chain connects TRBV11-2 to TRBJ1-1; D might be TRBD1 (6 bases). The germline V gene has CDR1 SGHAT and CDR2 FQNNGV. V was pared by 4 bases and J by 2 bases, with 14 bases between. The CDR3 consists of 15 residues. The CDR3 protein is CASSSDSGANTEAFF. The CDR3 region has the DNA TGTGCCAGCAGCTCGGACTCGGGGGCCAACACTGAAGCTTTCTTT.

Turning to this clonotype: With a much larger clone just one base away, this may be a read error. The chain employs TRBV6-1 and TRBJ2-2, with a possible D match to TRBD2 (5 bases). The germline V gene has CDR1 MNHNS and CDR2 SASEGT. This CDR3 is 13 amino acids long. Trimming cost V 5 bases and J 6 bases, with 10 bases left between them. The CDR3 DNA reads as TGTGCCAGCAGTCTTTGGGAGTCCGGGGAGCTGTTTTTT. As protein: CASSLWESGELFF.

A note on this clonotype: A clone one base away is much larger, so this may be a read error. This sequence joins TRBV20-1 and TRBJ2-3; maybe TRBD2 (6 bases). The germline V gene encodes CDR1 DFQATT and CDR2 SNEGSKA (reference sequence). The CDR3 is 16 residues long. The CDR3 protein is CSARDYGGLSTDMQYF. Here the CDR3 DNA reads TGCAGTGCTAGAGATTACGGGGGACTTAGCACAGATATGCAGTATTTT.

J is TRBJ2-5 and V is TRBV7-2; D perhaps matches TRBD1 (6 bases). The J call may be in error: the DNA end matches TRBJ2-7 better. The germline gives CDR1 SGHTA, CDR2 FQGNSA. The CDR3 has 14 amino acids. The CDR3 nucleotides are TGTGCCAGCAGCTCTTGGACAGACTTCTACGAGCAGTACTTC. It encodes CASSSWTDFYEQYF.

A note on this clonotype: A much larger clone is a single base away; this may be a read error. V is TRBV28 and J is TRBJ1-5, with 10 bases lining up with TRBD1. The ends lost 8 bases at V and 6 bases at J; junction bases unmatched: 13. The CDR3 spans 16 residues. CDR1 and CDR2 from the germline V gene are MDHEN and SYDVKM. The CDR3 DNA sequence: TGTGCCAGCGGCCCTTCCGGGACAGGGGTTAGTCAGCCCCAGCATTTT. Its translation is CASGPSGTGVSQPQHF.

The chain uses TRBV7-6 and TRBJ2-5; TRBD2 might be the D (5 bases). Trimming took 3 bases from V and 0 from J, leaving 8 bases between them. This CDR3 contains 14 residues. Germline loops: CDR1 SGHVS, CDR2 FNYEAQ. Here the CDR3 reads CASSFEDYQETQYF. Here the CDR3 DNA reads TGTGCCAGCAGCTTCGAGGACTACCAAGAGACCCAGTACTTC.

The chain combines TRBV29-1 with TRBJ1-1; a weak D match, TRBD1 (5 bases). There are 13 residues in the CDR3. CDR1 SQVTM and CDR2 ANQGSEA come from the germline V gene. Trimming left V 4 bases short and J 1 base short, with 10 bases between. DNA for the CDR3: TGCAGCGTTGCGCTCACAGGGAACACTGAAGCTTTCTTT. Its translation: CSVALTGNTEAFF.

This clonotype was observed many times. This chain uses TRBV27 with TRBJ1-2, with D tentatively TRBD1 (6 bases). Trimming shortened V by 0 bases and J by 5 bases, and 25 bases separated the two germline ends. CDR1 MNHEY and CDR2 SMNVEV come from the germline V gene (reference sequence). CDR3 length: 19 residues. The CDR3 DNA sequence: TGTGCCAGCAGTTTATCGTCGGTGTCCATCGACAGGAGATCGTATGGCTACACCTTC. It yields the protein CASSLSSVSIDRRSYGYTF.

This clonotype occurred many times. The rearrangement uses TRBV12-3 or TRBV12-4 and TRBJ1-6, with a possible D match to TRBD1 (5 bases). V was clipped by 7 bases and J by 13 bases, with 14 bases between them. This CDR3 is 12 amino acids long. Written as DNA, the CDR3 is TGTGCCAGCACTTCAGGGCTATCGCCCCTCCACTTT. As protein: CASTSGLSPLHF.

The V gene is TRBV7-2, the J gene TRBJ2-2; 10 nucleotides line up with TRBD2. This CDR3 has 15 residues. The V gene's germline CDR1 is SGHTA and CDR2 FQGNSA. The ends lost 3 bases at V and 5 bases at J; junction bases unmatched: 3. CDR3 DNA sequence: TGTGCCAGCAGCTTTAGCGGGGGGTTTACCGGGGAGCTGTTTTTT. Amino acids: CASSFSGGFTGELFF.

The table lists this clonotype with many counts. J is TRBJ2-7 and V is TRBV28; D gene uncertain. V lost 3 bases and J lost 2, with 14 bases in between. The CDR3 sequence is 15 residues long. Looked up from germline, CDR1 is MDHEN and CDR2 is SYDVKM. The CDR3 DNA sequence: TGTGCCAGCAGTTTTTGGAACCCTCGACCCTACGAGCAGTACTTC. Translation: CASSFWNPRPYEQYF.

The CDR3 DNA reads TGTGCCAGCAGCAGGGGAGGGGTCACCGGGGAGCTGTTTTTT. Protein: CASSRGGVTGELFF. The chain employs TRBV7-2 and TRBJ2-2; TRBD2 matches 7 bases. Germline loops: CDR1 SGHTA, CDR2 FQGNSA. This CDR3 spans 14 amino acids. Trimming at V came to 5 bases and at J to 4 bases, leaving 4 bases not matched to a gene.

The rearrangement joins TRBV10-3 to TRBJ1-1; D unresolved. Per germline, CDR1 ENHRY and CDR2 SYGVKD. V was pared by 10 bases and J by 4 bases, with 13 bases between. The CDR3 totals 12 residues. CDR3 nucleotides: TGTGCCACCAAGAGGGTAATCACTGAAGCTTTCTTT. Protein: CATKRVITEAFF.

This clonotype was counted ten times or more. The chain links TRBV20-1 to TRBJ1-5; no firm D call. Trimming stripped 3 bases from V and 1 base from J, with 13 bases between. Germline CDR1 DFQATT, CDR2 SNEGSKA (reference sequence). The CDR3 runs to 15 residues. The CDR3 loop is CSASHTALSNQPQHF. The DNA of the CDR3 is TGCAGTGCTAGTCACACGGCACTCAGCAATCAGCCCCAGCATTTT.

This clonotype was found many times. The chain has TRBV7-2 and TRBJ2-7, with D possibly being TRBD1 (5 bases). The germline V and J ends were trimmed by 3 bases and 2 bases, with 11 bases remaining between them. CDR3 size: 14 residues. Germline V CDR1 and CDR2: SGHTA, FQGNSA. CDR3 loop: CASSFRGFPYEQYF. The DNA for the CDR3 is TGTGCCAGCAGCTTTAGGGGTTTCCCCTACGAGCAGTACTTC.